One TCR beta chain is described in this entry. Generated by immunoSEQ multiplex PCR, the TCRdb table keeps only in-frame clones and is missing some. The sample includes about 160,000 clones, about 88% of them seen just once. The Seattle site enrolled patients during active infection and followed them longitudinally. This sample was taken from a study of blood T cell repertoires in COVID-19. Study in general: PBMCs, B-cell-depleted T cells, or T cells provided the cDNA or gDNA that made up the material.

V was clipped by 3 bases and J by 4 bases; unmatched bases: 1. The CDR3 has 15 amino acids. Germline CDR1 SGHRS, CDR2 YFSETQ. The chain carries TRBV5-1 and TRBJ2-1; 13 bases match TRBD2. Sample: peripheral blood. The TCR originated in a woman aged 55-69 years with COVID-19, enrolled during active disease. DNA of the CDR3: TGCGCCAGCAGCTCGGGACTAGCGGGGTACAATGAGCAGTTCTTC. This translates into CASSSGLAGYNEQFF.